This T cell receptor (beta chain) was obtained from a study of T cells expressing NK-cell markers. TCRdb reprocessed the 5' RACE reads, with one entry per CDR3 protein and no DNA. The listing records over 350,000 distinct CDR3 sequences. This CDR3 spans 12 amino acids. The genes are TRBV12-3 or TRBV12-4 and TRBJ2-1; the TRBD2 assignment by TCRdb is unverifiable without DNA. Sequenced sample: blood T cells: a sorted CD56 or NKG2C T cell subset, CD4+ or CD8+ T cells, or bulk PBMC T cells (not recorded which). The clonotype was recovered from a woman between 45 and 60 years old in good health. The CDR3 reads CAGTSDINEQFF.